This is a list of T cell receptor beta chains from one sample in a study of CD8 T cells in ankylosing spondylitis. TCRdb itself ran the 5' RACE reads through MiXCR, one entry per CDR3 protein. The table records approximately 28,000 distinct CDR3 sequences, 7.9% of them present only once. The specimen sequenced was blood. The receptors originated from a male donor with ankylosing spondylitis or in good health (not recorded which). Each CDR3 is given with its conserved first and last residue. D genes are given only for firm matches. The size entry is marked missing in some rows and otherwise reads once, few, many or a size class.

few	TRBV7-2	.	TRBJ2-5	CASSLQLGGETQYF	TGTGCCAGCAGCTTACAGTTAGGGGGAGAGACCCAGTACTTC
few	TRBV20-1	.	TRBJ2-3	CSARVASETDTQYF	TGCAGTGCTAGAGTGGCTAGCGAAACTGATACGCAGTATTTT
.	TRBV10-3	TRBD1	TRBJ2-5	CAISESPGQGQETQYF	TGTGCCATCAGTGAGTCGCCGGGACAGGGGCAAGAGACCCAGTACTTC
few	TRBV29-1	.	TRBJ2-5	CSVGTGETQYF	TGCAGCGTTGGCACAGGGGAGACCCAGTACTTC
.	TRBV6-5	.	TRBJ2-7	CASSYSRGHEQYF	TGTGCCAGCAGTTACTCGAGAGGCCACGAGCAGTACTTC
few	TRBV4-1	TRBD2	TRBJ2-1	CASSEVMASGPYNEQFF	TGCGCCAGCAGCGAAGTTATGGCTAGCGGGCCATACAATGAGCAGTTCTTC
few	TRBV5-1	TRBD1	TRBJ2-3	CASSLDRGLTDTQYF	TGCGCCAGCAGCTTGGACAGGGGGCTGACAGATACGCAGTATTTT
.	TRBV12-3/TRBV12-4	TRBD1	TRBJ2-2	CASRRDRGSTGELFF	TGTGCCAGCAGGAGGGACAGGGGGAGCACCGGGGAGCTGTTTTTT
many	TRBV7-2	.	TRBJ2-5	CASSFYGETQYF	TGTGCCAGCAGCTTCTATGGGGAGACCCAGTACTTC
many	TRBV20-1	.	TRBJ2-1	CSARGSSSYNEQFF	TGCAGTGCTAGAGGCTCGAGCTCCTACAATGAGCAGTTCTTC
.	TRBV15	.	TRBJ2-1	CATSRGRTGLGNEQFF	TGTGCCACCAGCAGAGGAAGAACCGGGTTGGGCAATGAGCAGTTCTTC
few	TRBV7-2	.	TRBJ2-2	CASNLANGGTGELFF	TGTGCCAGCAACTTAGCGAACGGGGGCACCGGGGAGCTGTTTTTT
.	TRBV12-5	TRBD2	TRBJ2-1	CASGLPPGKRGPFYNEQFF	TGTGCTAGTGGTTTACCTCCGGGGAAGCGGGGGCCTTTCTACAATGAGCAGTTCTTC
many	TRBV6-2/TRBV6-3	.	TRBJ2-4	CASSSALGNIQYF	TGTGCCAGCAGTTCCGCTTTGGGAAACATTCAGTACTTC
many	TRBV7-2	.	TRBJ2-2	CASSHLTGRDTGELFF	TGTGCCAGCAGCCATCTCACGGGACGGGACACCGGGGAGCTGTTTTTT
few	TRBV7-2	.	TRBJ1-1	CASSRPLGYTEAFF	TGTGCCAGCAGCCGACCTCTGGGGTACACTGAAGCTTTCTTT
.	TRBV6-2/TRBV6-3	TRBD1	TRBJ2-3	CASSLTGVNTDTQYF	TGTGCCAGCAGCCTGACAGGGGTTAACACAGATACGCAGTATTTT
many	TRBV4-3	.	TRBJ2-7	CASSQGSGYYEQYF	TGCGCCAGCAGCCAAGGGTCAGGGTACTACGAGCAGTACTTC
many	TRBV9	.	TRBJ2-2	CASSGGWAGELFF	TGTGCCAGCAGCGGAGGGTGGGCCGGGGAGCTGTTTTTT
.	TRBV6-6	.	TRBJ2-3	CASSYRAGPTDTQYF	TGTGCCAGCAGTTACCGGGCGGGGCCCACAGATACGCAGTATTTT
.	TRBV7-7	TRBD1	TRBJ2-2	CASSSWTGENTGELFF	TGTGCCAGCAGCTCCTGGACAGGCGAAAACACCGGGGAGCTGTTTTTT
many	TRBV5-1	TRBD2	TRBJ2-3	CASTRSGGLADTQYF	TGCGCCAGCACGCGGAGCGGGGGTCTTGCAGATACGCAGTATTTT
few	TRBV12-3/TRBV12-4	.	TRBJ2-1	CASSGAENSYNEQFF	TGTGCCAGCAGCGGGGCGGAGAACTCCTACAATGAGCAGTTCTTC
many	TRBV2	.	TRBJ2-3	CASSAPYTDTQYF	TGTGCCAGCAGTGCCCCTTACACAGATACGCAGTATTTT
.	TRBV11-1	.	TRBJ2-1	CASSLAWTNEQFF	TGTGCCAGCAGCTTAGCGTGGACTAATGAGCAGTTCTTC
many	TRBV29-1	TRBD1	TRBJ1-2	CSVPTSGQGYYGYTF	TGCAGCGTGCCGACGTCCGGACAGGGGTACTATGGCTACACCTTC
few	TRBV7-9	.	TRBJ2-7	CASSMGVYEQYF	TGTGCCAGCAGCATGGGCGTATACGAGCAGTACTTC
.	TRBV20-1	.	TRBJ1-1	CSARVDWGNTEAFF	TGCAGTGCTAGAGTAGATTGGGGGAACACTGAAGCTTTCTTT
many	TRBV29-1	.	TRBJ2-1	CSVEMWSRVREQFF	TGCAGCGTTGAAATGTGGTCAAGGGTCCGTGAGCAGTTCTTC
few	TRBV4-1	TRBD2	TRBJ2-7	CASSQTSVGSYEQYF	TGCGCCAGCAGCCAAACTAGCGTTGGCTCCTACGAGCAGTACTTC
.	TRBV6-5	.	TRBJ2-2	CASSYGVAVNTGELFF	TGTGCCAGCAGTTATGGGGTAGCCGTTAACACCGGGGAGCTGTTTTTT
many	TRBV20-1	.	TRBJ2-4	CRRHRELAKNIQYF	TGCAGGAGACACAGGGAACTAGCCAAAAACATTCAGTACTTC
.	TRBV12-3/TRBV12-4	.	TRBJ2-3	CASSLDGISTDTQYF	TGTGCCAGCAGTCTAGACGGGATAAGCACAGATACGCAGTATTTT
.	TRBV29-1	.	TRBJ2-4	CSAAGLAKNIQYF	TGCAGCGCGGCAGGACTAGCCAAAAACATTCAGTACTTC
.	TRBV12-3/TRBV12-4	.	TRBJ2-2	CASTLGHMNTGELFF	TGTGCCAGCACCCTGGGACATATGAACACCGGGGAGCTGTTTTTT
many	TRBV5-6	.	TRBJ2-2	CASSLVTGWNTGELFF	TGTGCCAGCAGCTTGGTTACAGGCTGGAACACCGGGGAGCTGTTTTTT
few	TRBV20-1	.	TRBJ2-5	CSARVTLQETQYF	TGCAGTGCTAGAGTAACTCTTCAAGAGACCCAGTACTTC
.	TRBV18	TRBD1	TRBJ1-1	CASSLWTGGLNTEAFF	TGTGCCAGCTCACTTTGGACAGGGGGCTTGAACACTGAAGCTTTCTTT
.	TRBV7-2	.	TRBJ2-5	CASSLQTEQGETQYF	TGTGCCAGCAGCTTACAAACTGAGCAGGGTGAGACCCAGTACTTC
many	TRBV4-3	.	TRBJ1-2	CASSRTFGGDGYTF	TGCGCCAGCAGCCGAACCTTCGGCGGGGATGGCTACACCTTC
many	TRBV12-3/TRBV12-4	.	TRBJ2-3	CASSFFGPETSTDTQYF	TGTGCCAGCAGTTTTTTTGGACCCGAAACTAGCACAGATACGCAGTATTTT
many	TRBV28	TRBD1	TRBJ2-3	CASSDSAGTGGTDTQYF	TGTGCCAGCAGTGACAGTGCCGGGACAGGGGGCACAGATACGCAGTATTTT
few	TRBV6-2/TRBV6-3	.	TRBJ2-1	CASNALASGQFF	TGTGCCAGCAACGCACTAGCCTCGGGGCAGTTCTTC
few	TRBV7-7	.	TRBJ2-2	CASSLALATGELFF	TGTGCTAGCAGCTTAGCTCTGGCCACCGGGGAGCTGTTTTTT
many	TRBV6-6	.	TRBJ2-7	CASRTGLFYEQYF	TGTGCCAGCAGGACAGGACTCTTCTACGAGCAGTACTTC
.	TRBV11-1	.	TRBJ2-7	CASSLELELGEQYF	TGTGCCAGCAGCTTAGAACTAGAATTGGGCGAGCAGTACTTC
.	TRBV5-5	.	TRBJ2-7	CASSLAPAGLYEQYF	TGTGCCAGCAGCTTGGCTCCAGCGGGCCTCTACGAGCAGTACTTC
.	TRBV7-2	TRBD1	TRBJ2-3	CASSPRTGDRDTQYF	TGTGCCAGCAGCCCTCGGACAGGGGATAGGGATACGCAGTATTTT
.	TRBV6-5	.	TRBJ1-1	CASGRLLEAFF	TGTGCCTCCGGACGGCTACTTGAAGCTTTCTTT
.	TRBV28	.	TRBJ1-1	CAGIGREGTEAFF	TGTGCCGGGATCGGGAGGGAGGGAACTGAAGCTTTCTTT
few	TRBV24-1	.	TRBJ2-1	CATSDLRSSNAGSEQFF	TGTGCCACCAGTGATTTGAGATCATCGAACGCGGGATCTGAGCAGTTCTTC
.	TRBV20-1	TRBD2	TRBJ2-3	CSAGPSGIADTQYF	TGCAGTGCTGGCCCTAGCGGGATTGCAGATACGCAGTATTTT
many	TRBV5-1	TRBD2	TRBJ2-7	CASSLSGRFDEQYF	TGCGCCAGCAGCTTGAGCGGGAGGTTCGACGAGCAGTACTTC
.	TRBV3-1	.	TRBJ1-4	CASSLPSGTNEKLFF	TGTGCCAGCAGCCTACCCTCGGGAACTAATGAAAAACTGTTTTTT
few	TRBV5-1	TRBD1	TRBJ1-3	CASSSTGTAGNTIYF	TGCGCCAGCAGCTCCACCGGGACAGCGGGAAACACCATATATTTT